One and the same sample provided the 7 T cell receptor beta chains below, sequenced in a study of radiation and T cells in renal cell carcinoma. Time point reported: blood 2 weeks post-SBRT. The treatment: 15 Gy SBRT to primary tumor, nephrectomy 4 weeks later. Measured with immunoSEQ multiplex PCR; TCRdb has only the in-frame clones, and not every one. The table records 100,000 to 150,000 clones, more than 75% of them present only once. Source: blood, taken from a patient whose treatment included radiotherapy and nephrectomy. Source of these receptors: a woman in her 70s with renal cell carcinoma.

The genes are TRBV30 and TRBJ2-5; D assignment may be TRBD1 or TRBD2 (5 bases each). The end of the DNA aligns better with TRBJ2-7, so the J call may be wrong. This CDR3 contains 14 residues. Germline lookup yields CDR1 GTSNPN and CDR2 SVGIG (reference sequence). The CDR3: CAWSVGTEAYEQYF. CDR3 nucleotide sequence: TGTGCCTGGAGTGTAGGGACGGAGGCCTACGAGCAGTACTTC.

V gene TRBV29-1 combines with J gene TRBJ2-3; D is unclear. The V gene lost 5 bases and the J gene lost 4 bases, with 7 bases spanning the gap. The CDR3 is 11 residues long. Germline V CDR1 and CDR2: SQVTM, ANQGSEA. CDR3 sequence reads: CSVSLADTQYF. CDR3 bases: TGCAGCGTTTCTCTGGCAGATACGCAGTATTTT.

The chain combines TRBV7-6 with TRBJ2-3; 8 positions match TRBD1. The V and J ends lost 3 bases and 6 bases, in that order; junction bases with no gene match: 5. CDR1 and CDR2 (germline): SGHVS, FNYEAQ. The CDR3 is 14 residues long. The CDR3 spells CASSFSTGGDTQYF. For the CDR3, the DNA is TGTGCCAGCAGCTTTTCCACAGGGGGGGATACGCAGTATTTT.

V usage is TRBV19 and J usage is TRBJ2-5; the D call may be TRBD1 or TRBD2 (5 bases each). The ends were cut back, 4 bases at V and 2 bases at J, with 20 bases in the middle. The germline V gene has CDR1 LNHDA and CDR2 SQIVND (reference sequence). The CDR3 loop spans 17 amino acids. CDR3 in DNA: TGTGCCAGTAGTAGAAAACCGGGATTTACAGGACAAGAGACCCAGTACTTC. Translating it yields CASSRKPGFTGQETQYF.

The chain uses TRBV2 and TRBJ1-1, with no clear D. V gave up 0 bases and J gave up 0 bases, with 8 bases separating them. The CDR3 has 15 residues. Germline V gene data show CDR1 as SNHLY and CDR2 as FYNNEI. The CDR3 nucleotides read TGTGCCAGCAGTGAAGCTGAGAGAATGAACACTGAAGCTTTCTTT. Encoded protein: CASSEAERMNTEAFF.

The chain carries TRBV11-3 and TRBJ2-2; the D is unclear. V was clipped by 5 bases and J by 0 bases, with 7 bases between them. CDR3 length: 14 residues. From germline, CDR1 is SGHNT and CDR2 YENEEA. CDR3 in DNA: TGTGCCAGCAGCGCAGGACCGAACACCGGGGAGCTGTTTTTT. Protein product: CASSAGPNTGELFF.

The chain has TRBV27 and TRBJ1-6, with 8 bases matching TRBD1. This CDR3 has 13 residues. V shed 4 bases and J 7 bases; nucleotides not matched to a gene: 0. CDR1 and CDR2 from the germline V gene are MNHEY and SMNVEV (reference sequence). The DNA of the CDR3 is TGTGCCAGCAGTTGGGACAGGAATTCACCCCTCCACTTT. Encoded protein: CASSWDRNSPLHF.